This record looks at one T cell receptor (beta chain) sequence and its context. The antigen remains unidentified. One end of the junction varies from germline; a read error may be responsible. These data belong to a study of regulatory and conventional T cells in RAG deficiency. Germline CDR1 reads SSHAT; CDR2 reads FNYEAQ (reference sequence). The CDR3 sequence is 20 residues long. Findings and limits, study-wide: Patient subsets had shorter CDR3s; Omenn Treg-Tconv overlap exceeded 80%. Compared with controls, unique Treg TCR beta sequences dropped roughly 94-fold in Omenn syndrome and CID/AS. Sorted Omenn CD25-high CD127-low cells may not be bona fide Tregs.

Method: immunoSEQ multiplex PCR; TCRdb's copy keeps in-frame clones and lacks some. This table holds 34,000 or so clones, around 91% found once. The sample also formed part of further work on regulatory T cells. Turning to that study: Amplification used 52 TRBV primers and 13 TRBJ primers. Patient repertoires had restricted TRB V-J pairs and skewed V and J usage, most in Tregs.

The sequence was obtained from a human donor in good health. The chain couples TRBV7-7 to TRBJ1-1, with D perhaps matching TRBD1 (6 bases). Material for sequencing was CD8+ T cells sorted from blood. The CDR3 is CASSLARGRYNKHKNTEAFF. The DNA of the CDR3 is TGTGCTAGCAGCTTAGCCAGGGGCCGCTACAACAAACACAAAAACACTGAAGCTTTCTTT. Using reference TRBV7-7 and TRBJ1-1 for the parts outside the CDR3, the full variable domain is GAGVSQSPRYKVTKRGQDVTLRCDPISSHATLYWYQQALGQGPEFLTYFNYEAQPDKSGLPSDRFSAERPEGSISTLTIQRTEQRDSAMYRCASSLARGRYNKHKNTEAFFGQGTRLTVV.